This T cell receptor (beta chain) was sequenced in a study of blood T cells in healthy people across ages (dated by TCRdb to between 2014 and 2017). General notes on the study: In model experiments, template switching captured roughly one uniquely barcoded TCR beta cDNA molecule for every two T cells. The donors were divided into four age groups: young (average approximately 17 years), middle-aged (about 40), aged (approximately 62) and long-lived (roughly 88). The study analyzed two additional independent replicas of 1 million unique cDNA reads from the same blood draw for two donors, one aged 18 to 30 and one aged 80 or older. Age-related changes in TCR beta repertoire diversity were measured in the study by deep sequencing normalized with unique cDNA molecular identifiers. To avoid experimental bias, donors of different ages were randomly spread across the sequencing lanes.

The library was built by means of 5' RACE. Sequencing used an Illumina HiSeq 2500. A second PCR of 7 to 11 cycles was performed with a sample-barcoded 5' primer and a J-beta primer mix. A template-switch 5' adaptor carrying 12 random nucleotides introduced a unique molecular identifier onto each TCR beta cDNA molecule. Each sample yielded at least 2.5 million CDR3-containing paired-end reads. First-strand cDNA synthesis was performed from all RNA using the Mint cDNA synthesis kit, with priming by a TRBC-specific oligonucleotide. After uracil-DNA glycosylase treatment, a first 18-cycle PCR used universal primers M1SS and BC2_uni_R on all cDNA. Under the source paper's analysis protocol: For normalization, 1 million high-quality reads were randomly selected from each sample, with every read carrying a distinct molecular identifier. Reads sharing molecular identifiers were discarded rather than binned into consensus sequences. MiTCR, with a Q25 quality threshold and the strictest error-elimination algorithm, was used for CDR3 identification, clonotype clustering and error correction. A nonparametric unseen species model with Euler transformation was used to estimate a lower bound on total TCR beta diversity. TCRdb's own reprocessing of the public reads used fastp at Q25 and MiXCR and kept productive beta chains. Every distinct CDR3 protein forms one entry, paired with its most common genes and DNA. These V and J calls rely on TCRdb rather than the paper's analysis. The sample table holds some 320,000 distinct CDR3 sequences, of which 27% were seen once. The ten biggest clones cover around 30% of the sample.

Systemically healthy Caucasian individuals from Russia, 39 in total and aged about 6 to 100 years, were included as donors. Each donor gave roughly 9.5 milliliters of peripheral blood, collected into EDTA-treated Vacutainer tubes. Ficoll-Paque density-gradient centrifugation was used to isolate PBMCs, with at least 6.5 million per sample. Total RNA, at least 6 micrograms per sample, was extracted from PBMCs with Trizol reagent. For every donor, flow cytometry on a PBMC aliquot measured the percentage of naive CD45RAhigh/CD27high T cells. About this clonotype itself: Its antigen remains undetermined. The record has no base qualities; no much larger clone is one base away.

General findings and caveats noted by the study authors: As age increased, observed TCR beta diversity per million T cells dropped in a roughly linear way, and a significant reduction was already evident by age 40. Estimates of total diversity based on one million sequenced T cells were regarded as lower bounds and as underestimates. The long-lived group showed more naive CD4+ T cells, fewer expanded clones and increased TCR diversity than the aged group, suggesting age selection. Conclusive comparison of naive and antigen-experienced compartments was prevented by the profiling of bulk unsorted PBMCs. There was a strong correlation between observed TCR beta diversity and the percentage of naive T cells measured by flow cytometry. Because donor CMV infection status was unknown, age-related changes in expanded clonotypes were potentially confounded.

The source of this sequence is a woman between 70 and 85 years old in good health. Sequencing was performed on blood.

This receptor carries the CDR3 CSARSTSSGLTGELFF. The base sequence is TGCAGTGCTAGATCAACTTCTAGCGGGCTCACCGGGGAGCTGTTTTTT. The chain joins TRBV20-1 to TRBJ2-2, and TRBD2 matches 8 of the central bases. Per the germline V gene (reference sequence), DFQATT is the CDR1 and SNEGSKA is the CDR2. CDR3 length: 16 amino acids, cysteine to phenylalanine. Of the read, only the CDR3 DNA is kept; its 48 bases are in frame from base 1. V and J are trimmed by 2 bases and 4 bases, and the gene matches miss 9 bases of the junction.